These 10 T cell receptor beta chains came from one sample sequenced in a study of blood T cell repertoires in COVID-19. The protocol was immunoSEQ multiplex PCR, while the TCRdb copy is restricted to in-frame clones and leaves out a portion. The sample has 180,000 or so clones, 65% to 85% seen once. Input material: PBMCs or T cells enriched from blood (not recorded which). All receptors derive from a woman aged 55-69 years who had recovered from COVID-19.

This clone occurred once. The genes are TRBV6-1 and TRBJ1-2; 8 nucleotides match TRBD1. Germline assignment: CDR1 MNHNS and CDR2 SASEGT. V shed 6 bases, J shed 3 bases, and the junction held 6 bases outside the gene matches. This CDR3 is 14 amino acids long. The CDR3 region is CASRDGQGDYGYTF. As DNA, the CDR3 is TGTGCCAGCAGAGACGGACAGGGAGACTATGGCTACACCTTC.

This clone was recorded once. The chain couples TRBV18 to TRBJ1-6; 10 bases are shared with TRBD1. CDR1 and CDR2 from the germline V gene are KGHSH and LQKENI. Unmatched junction bases numbered 1, after V lost 2 bases and J lost 6 bases. The CDR3 spans 15 residues. CDR3 region: CASSPGTGVNSPLHF. The CDR3 DNA sequence: TGTGCCAGCTCACCAGGGACAGGGGTTAATTCACCCCTCCACTTT.

The chain has TRBV25-1 and TRBJ2-7; 13 bases fit TRBD2. V was clipped by 6 bases and J by 5 bases; unmatched bases: 13. The germline V gene encodes CDR1 MGHDK and CDR2 SYGVNS. This CDR3 is 17 amino acids long. CDR3 coding DNA: TGTGCCAGCAGGGAGTCCGGGACTAGCGGGATTAGCGACGAGCAGTACTTC. This sequence encodes CASRESGTSGISDEQYF.

The rearrangement links TRBV18 to TRBJ2-7, with unresolved D. This CDR3 has 13 residues. With 2 bases removed from V and 1 base from J, the gap between germline ends came to 6 bases. Germline assignment: CDR1 KGHSH and CDR2 LQKENI. CDR3 residues: CASSPRVSYEQYF. The CDR3 nucleotides are TGTGCCAGCTCACCAAGAGTATCCTACGAGCAGTACTTC.

The chain joins TRBV7-3 to TRBJ2-7, with 7 nucleotides matching TRBD2. In germline, CDR1 is SGHTA, CDR2 FQGTGA. The length of the CDR3 is 15 residues. Trimming at V came to 2 bases and at J to 2 bases, leaving 6 bases not matched to a gene. The CDR3 DNA is TGTGCCAGCAGCTTACGGGTAGCGGGCCCCTACGAGCAGTACTTC. As protein: CASSLRVAGPYEQYF.

V and J are TRBV30 and TRBJ2-7, with 12 positions matching TRBD2. The ends lost 2 bases at V and 5 bases at J; junction bases unmatched: 7. Germline CDR1 is GTSNPN and CDR2 is SVGIG (reference sequence). The CDR3 has 15 amino acids. The CDR3: CAWSLTSGRIDEQYF. The DNA of the CDR3 is TGTGCCTGGAGTCTGACTAGCGGGAGAATTGACGAGCAGTACTTC.

The chain recombines TRBV25-1 with TRBJ1-3; the match to TRBD1 covers 8 bases. The CDR3 totals 15 residues. V dropped 5 bases and J dropped 1; count of bases not matched to a gene: 4. Germline CDR1 reads MGHDK; CDR2 reads SYGVNS. Here the CDR3 reads CASSKRQGSGNTIYF. The CDR3 coding sequence is TGTGCCAGCAGTAAACGACAGGGGTCTGGAAACACCATATATTTT.

The chain has TRBV7-9 and TRBJ1-6, with no clear D. The germline gives CDR1 SEHNR, CDR2 FQNEAQ (reference sequence). Deletions cut 1 base from V and 8 bases from J, with 6 bases between. The CDR3 is made up of 13 amino acids. This CDR3 is CASSLDGDSPLHF. CDR3 coding DNA: TGTGCCAGCAGCTTAGATGGAGATTCACCCCTCCACTTT.

Regarding this clone: At the DNA level, this CDR3 is encoded by other sequences in the same sample as well. This rearrangement joins TRBV2 to TRBJ2-7; TRBD2 matches 8 bases. Trimming cost V 6 bases and J 7 bases; bases outside gene matches: 14. Germline CDR1 SNHLY, CDR2 FYNNEI. CDR3 length: 15 residues. In DNA form, the CDR3 reads TGTGCCAGCAGCCGAACCAGCGGGAGTCCGGGGGAGCAGTACTTC. Translating it yields CASSRTSGSPGEQYF.

The gene calls are TRBV7-9 and TRBJ1-3, with D unresolved. This CDR3 spans 16 amino acids. Germline V gene lookup returns CDR1 SEHNR and CDR2 FQNEAQ (reference sequence). V dropped 1 base and J dropped 0 bases, with 10 bases sitting between them. The CDR3 DNA reads TGTGCCAGCAGCTTAGAAGGCGGAGTCTCTGGAAACACCATATATTTT. Residues: CASSLEGGVSGNTIYF.